The clone carrying this T cell receptor (beta chain) has ten or more counts. The antigen remains undetermined. V was pared by 0 bases and J by 7 bases, with 3 bases of the junction left unmatched. This CDR3 has 14 amino acids. Germline values: CDR1 DFQATT, CDR2 SNEGSKA (reference sequence). The data belong to a study of identical twins. Study-wide points: Conclusions relied on cross-sectional statistical analysis, not following the same donors. Twin-shared out-of-frame alpha sequences showed excess low generation probability.

Template switching added a universal primer site; cDNA carried unique molecular identifiers. TCRdb reprocessed the 5' RACE reads via MiXCR and lists one record per CDR3 protein. The repertoire includes 250,000 to 350,000 distinct CDR3 sequences, more than 8% of them detected once, and around 7.1% sits in the top ten. These records were also assigned to another study, of yellow fever vaccine responses in identical twins. That work adds: Twins' vaccine T cell response reportedly seemed partly convergent, partly personalized.

The source is a woman between 18 and 30 years old in good health. Sequencing input: CD8+ T cells sorted from blood. The V call is TRBV20-1, the J call TRBJ2-1, with TRBD2 matching over 10 bases. In nucleotides, the CDR3 is TGCAGTGCTAGAGATCTAGCGGGGGTAAATGAGCAGTTCTTC. Translated, it gives CSARDLAGVNEQFF.